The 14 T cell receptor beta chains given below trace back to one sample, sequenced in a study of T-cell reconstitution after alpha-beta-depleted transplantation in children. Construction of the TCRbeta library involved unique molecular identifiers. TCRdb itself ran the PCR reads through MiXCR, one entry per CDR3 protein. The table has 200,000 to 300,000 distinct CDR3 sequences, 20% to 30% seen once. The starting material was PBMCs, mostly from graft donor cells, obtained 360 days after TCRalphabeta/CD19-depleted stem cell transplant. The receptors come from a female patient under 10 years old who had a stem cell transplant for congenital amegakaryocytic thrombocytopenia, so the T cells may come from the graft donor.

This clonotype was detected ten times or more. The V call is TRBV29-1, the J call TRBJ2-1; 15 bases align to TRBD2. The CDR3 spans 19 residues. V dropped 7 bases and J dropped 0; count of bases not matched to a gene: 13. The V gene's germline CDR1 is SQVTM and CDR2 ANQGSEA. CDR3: CSAHDGTSGRQSSYNEQFF. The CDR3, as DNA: TGCAGCGCCCATGATGGGACTAGCGGGAGGCAAAGCTCCTACAATGAGCAGTTCTTC.

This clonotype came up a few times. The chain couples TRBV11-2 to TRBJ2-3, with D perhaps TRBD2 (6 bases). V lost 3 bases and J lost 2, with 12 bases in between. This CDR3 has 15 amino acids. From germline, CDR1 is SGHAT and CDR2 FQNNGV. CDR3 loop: CASSFYRRDTDTQYF. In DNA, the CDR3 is TGTGCCAGCAGCTTTTACCGGAGGGACACAGATACGCAGTATTTT.

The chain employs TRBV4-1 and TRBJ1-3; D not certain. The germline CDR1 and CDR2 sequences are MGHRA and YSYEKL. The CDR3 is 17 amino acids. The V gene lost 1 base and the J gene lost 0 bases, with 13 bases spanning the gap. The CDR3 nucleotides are TGCGCCAGCAGCCAAGGAATAGGGAGGCCCTCTGGAAACACCATATATTTT. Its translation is CASSQGIGRPSGNTIYF.

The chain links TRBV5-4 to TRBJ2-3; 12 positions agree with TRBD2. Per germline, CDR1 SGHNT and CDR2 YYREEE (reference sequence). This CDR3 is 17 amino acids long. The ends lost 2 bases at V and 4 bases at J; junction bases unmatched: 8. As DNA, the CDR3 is TGTGCCAGCAGCTTTGGACTAGCGGGATTAGGTCCAGATACGCAGTATTTT. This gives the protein CASSFGLAGLGPDTQYF.

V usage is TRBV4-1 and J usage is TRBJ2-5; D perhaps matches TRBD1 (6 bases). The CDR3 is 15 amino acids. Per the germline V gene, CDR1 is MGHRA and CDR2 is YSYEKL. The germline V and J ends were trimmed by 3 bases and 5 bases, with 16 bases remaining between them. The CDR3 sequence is CASSQGAGQWETQYF. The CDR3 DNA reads TGCGCCAGCAGCCAGGGGGCGGGCCAGTGGGAGACCCAGTACTTC.

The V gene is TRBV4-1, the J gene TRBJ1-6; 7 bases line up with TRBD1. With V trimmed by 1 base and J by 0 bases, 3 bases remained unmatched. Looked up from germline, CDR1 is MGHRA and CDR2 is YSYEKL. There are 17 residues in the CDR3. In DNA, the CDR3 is TGCGCCAGCAGCCAAGGGACAGGACTCTCCTATAATTCACCCCTCCACTTT. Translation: CASSQGTGLSYNSPLHF.

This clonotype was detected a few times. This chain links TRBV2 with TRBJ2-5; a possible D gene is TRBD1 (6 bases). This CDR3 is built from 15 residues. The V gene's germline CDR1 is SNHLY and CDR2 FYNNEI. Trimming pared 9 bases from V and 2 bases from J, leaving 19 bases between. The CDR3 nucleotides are TGTGCCAGTTCACCTTCAGGGGCAACTCAAGAGACCCAGTACTTC. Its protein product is CASSPSGATQETQYF.

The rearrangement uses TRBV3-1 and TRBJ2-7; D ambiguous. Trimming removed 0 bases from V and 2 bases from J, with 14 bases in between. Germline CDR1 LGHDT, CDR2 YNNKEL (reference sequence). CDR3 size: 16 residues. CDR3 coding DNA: TGTGCCAGCAGCCAAGAATACGGGCCCCGGACCTACGAGCAGTACTTC. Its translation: CASSQEYGPRTYEQYF.

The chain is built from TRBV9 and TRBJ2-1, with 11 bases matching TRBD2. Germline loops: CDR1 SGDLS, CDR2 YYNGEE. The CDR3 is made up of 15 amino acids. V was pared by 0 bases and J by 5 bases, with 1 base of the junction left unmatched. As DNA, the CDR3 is TGTGCCAGCAGCGTAGGACTAGCGGGGCACAATGAGCAGTTCTTC. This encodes CASSVGLAGHNEQFF.

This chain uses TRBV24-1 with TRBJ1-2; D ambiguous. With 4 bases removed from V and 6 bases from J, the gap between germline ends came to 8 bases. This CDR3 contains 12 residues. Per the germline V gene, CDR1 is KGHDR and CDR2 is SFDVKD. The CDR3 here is CATSEPDNGYTF. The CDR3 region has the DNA TGTGCCACCAGTGAGCCTGATAATGGCTACACCTTC.

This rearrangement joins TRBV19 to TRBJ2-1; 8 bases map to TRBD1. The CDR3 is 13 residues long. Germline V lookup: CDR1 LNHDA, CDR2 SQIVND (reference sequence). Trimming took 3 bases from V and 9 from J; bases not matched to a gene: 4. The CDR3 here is CASSIRGLGEQFF. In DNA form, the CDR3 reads TGTGCCAGTAGTATCAGGGGGCTGGGTGAGCAGTTCTTC.

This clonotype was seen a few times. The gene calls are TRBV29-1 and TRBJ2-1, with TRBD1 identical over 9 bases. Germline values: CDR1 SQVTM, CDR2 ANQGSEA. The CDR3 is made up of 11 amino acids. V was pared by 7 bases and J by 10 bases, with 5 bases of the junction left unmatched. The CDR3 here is CSGGQGIEQFF. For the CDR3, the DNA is TGCAGCGGGGGACAGGGCATCGAGCAGTTCTTC.

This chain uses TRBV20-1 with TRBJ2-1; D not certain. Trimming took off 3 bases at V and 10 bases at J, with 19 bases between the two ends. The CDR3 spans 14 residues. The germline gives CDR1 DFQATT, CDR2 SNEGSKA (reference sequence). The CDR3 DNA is TGCAGTGCTAGTGTTTCTACCCTCGAGGCCGAGCAGTTCTTC. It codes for CSASVSTLEAEQFF.

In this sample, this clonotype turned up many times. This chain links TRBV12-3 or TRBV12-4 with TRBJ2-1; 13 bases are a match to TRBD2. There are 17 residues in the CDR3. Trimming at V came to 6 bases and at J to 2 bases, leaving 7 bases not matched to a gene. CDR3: CASSLLAGGLTYNEQFF. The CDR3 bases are TGTGCCAGCAGCTTACTAGCGGGAGGGCTCACCTACAATGAGCAGTTCTTC.